This T cell receptor (beta chain) was retrieved from a study of naive and memory T cell subsets. Treatment: skin biopsy from PPD injection site in Mantoux-positive individual. A UMI-containing oligonucleotide was joined by 3' ligation to the TCR cDNA template. Biopsied sites were PPD injections in people with a positive Mantoux test. Ligated cDNA underwent four rounds of PCR with nested alpha and beta constant region primers and SP2. TCRdb passed the UMI-ligation and nested PCR reads through MiXCR, listing each CDR3 protein once. The sample yields roughly 36,000 distinct CDR3 sequences, 11% seen once. The length of the CDR3 is 15 residues. V lost 6 bases and J 1 base, leaving 13 bases between the germline ends. Germline CDR1 is MNHNY and CDR2 is SVGAGI (reference sequence). This clonotype was observed a few times.

V is TRBV6-6 and J is TRBJ1-5, with D perhaps TRBD1 (5 bases). The TCR was taken from an adult in good health. The source was skin, collected from a tuberculin skin test site. CDR3 nucleotides: TGTGCCAGCAGGATTGACAGTACCAGCAATCAGCCCCAGCATTTT. Translation gives CASRIDSTSNQPQHF.